This passage covers 26 T cell receptor beta chains from one sample sequenced in a study of CD8 T cells in Susac syndrome. Random hexamers were used to reverse transcribe the RNA input (about 0.5 to 1 ug). Each CDR3 protein gets one entry after TCRdb re-called the immunoSEQ multiplex PCR reads with MiXCR. The sample contains roughly 400,000 distinct CDR3 sequences, more than 80% of which appear only once. Sequencing used CD8+ T cells from PBMCs. These receptors were taken from a human donor with multiple sclerosis.

The V gene is TRBV28, the J gene TRBJ2-7; D unclear. CDR1 is MDHEN, CDR2 SYDVKM, per germline. Trimming cost V 8 bases and J 5 bases, with 19 bases left between them. There are 14 residues in the CDR3. The CDR3 DNA follows: TGTGCCAGCGGAACCCGAGGATTCGGCCACGAGCAGTACTTC. Encoded protein: CASGTRGFGHEQYF. The whole variable domain, remainder taken from reference TRBV28 and TRBJ2-7, is DVKVTQSSRYLVKRTGEKVFLECVQDMDHENMFWYRQDPGLGLRLIYFSYDVKMKEKGDIPEGYSVSREKKERFSLILESASTNQTSMYLCASGTRGFGHEQYFGPGTRLTVT.

The rearrangement joins TRBV5-1 to TRBJ2-2; tentative D call: TRBD2 (6 bases). V was shortened by 7 bases and J by 0 bases, with 13 bases between the two germline ends. Per germline, CDR1 SGHRS and CDR2 YFSETQ. The CDR3 is made up of 15 amino acids. The CDR3 DNA is TGCGCCAGCTGGGGTAGCGGAACGAACACCGGGGAGCTGTTTTTT. Translated, it gives CASWGSGTNTGELFF.

CDR3 bases: TGTGCCAGCAAGCCCGAGAGAGTAGCAGATACGCAGTATTTT. This translates into CASKPERVADTQYF. The V call is TRBV27, the J call TRBJ2-3; no definite D call. Trimming shortened V by 7 bases and J by 4 bases, and 15 bases separated the two germline ends. From germline, CDR1 is MNHEY and CDR2 SMNVEV (reference sequence). CDR3 length: 14 amino acids.

The CDR3 coding sequence is TGTGCCTGGAGTGGGGAACTATACTATGGCTACACCTTC. Translating it yields CAWSGELYYGYTF. The chain employs TRBV30 and TRBJ1-2; D remains unclear. CDR3 length: 13 residues. From germline, CDR1 is GTSNPN and CDR2 SVGIG (reference sequence). V was shortened by 1 base and J by 3 bases, with 9 bases between the two germline ends. Complete variable domain (other parts from reference TRBV30 and TRBJ1-2): SQTIHQWPATLVQPVGSPLSLECTVEGTSNPNLYWYRQAAGRGLQLLFYSVGIGQISSEVPQNLSASRPQDRQFILSSKKLLLSDSGFYLCAWSGELYYGYTFGSGTRLTVV.

The chain employs TRBV5-6 and TRBJ2-7, with D perhaps given as TRBD1 or TRBD2 (5 bases each). CDR3 size: 17 residues. The V gene's germline CDR1 is SGHDT and CDR2 YYEEEE. V lost 4 bases, J lost 3 bases, and 23 bases lay in between. CDR3 loop: CASSPGNRDGFNYEQYF. The CDR3 DNA reads TGTGCCAGCAGCCCCGGTAACCGGGACGGCTTTAACTACGAGCAGTACTTC.

This CDR3 reads CASSSWTDREETQYF. DNA for the CDR3: TGTGCCAGCAGCTCCTGGACGGACCGGGAAGAGACCCAGTACTTC. The genes are TRBV11-2 and TRBJ2-5; D call uncertain. V was pared by 4 bases and J by 3 bases, with 15 bases between. The CDR3 runs to 15 residues. CDR1 and CDR2 (germline): SGHAT, FQNNGV.

The chain couples TRBV12-3 or TRBV12-4 to TRBJ1-3; no reliable D call. V lost 4 bases to trimming and J lost 0 bases, with 19 bases between them. The CDR3 is made up of 18 amino acids. In nucleotides, the CDR3 is TGTGCCAGCAGTTGGCTTTTTGACGGTACCCCCTCTGGAAACACCATATATTTT. Its protein is CASSWLFDGTPSGNTIYF.

The chain recombines TRBV6-5 with TRBJ2-3; D remains unclear. V was cut by 2 bases and J by 0 bases, with 15 bases left in between. The CDR3 runs to 17 residues. Per germline, CDR1 MNHEY and CDR2 SVGAGI. CDR3 region: CASSYLLPLGSTDTQYF. Written as DNA, the CDR3 is TGTGCCAGCAGTTACCTACTCCCCCTCGGGAGCACAGATACGCAGTATTTT.

J is TRBJ2-7 and V is TRBV19; 9 nucleotides line up with TRBD2. This CDR3 comprises 15 residues. Germline V gives CDR1 LNHDA, CDR2 SQIVND (reference sequence). V lost 9 bases, J lost 2 bases, and 11 bases stayed unmatched. The CDR3 region has the DNA TGTGCCAGCCAACCCGTAGCGGGAGTCGCCTACGAGCAGTACTTC. It codes for CASQPVAGVAYEQYF.

This clonotype was recorded a few times. The chain employs TRBV14 and TRBJ1-2, with TRBD1 as a possible D gene (6 bases). Per the germline V gene, CDR1 is SGHDN and CDR2 is FVKESK. V lost 0 bases to trimming and J lost 4 bases, with 12 bases between them. CDR3 length equals 15 residues. CDR3 sequence reads: CASSQDLGGSYGYTF. The CDR3 DNA sequence: TGTGCCAGCAGCCAAGATCTCGGGGGCAGCTATGGCTACACCTTC.

This sequence joins TRBV19 and TRBJ1-1; TRBD1 matches at 7 bases. CDR1 is LNHDA and CDR2 is SQIVND in the germline V gene (reference sequence). CDR3 length: 18 amino acids. The J segment lost 6 bases and the V segment lost 3 bases, leaving 19 bases of the junction unmatched. CDR3 sequence: CASSIIWWDSEMEAEAFF. Written as DNA, the CDR3 is TGTGCCAGTAGTATCATATGGTGGGACAGTGAGATGGAGGCTGAAGCTTTCTTT.

This clonotype was detected a few times. This rearrangement joins TRBV7-6 to TRBJ1-1; a possible D gene is TRBD1 (5 bases). Per the germline V gene, CDR1 is SGHVS and CDR2 is FNYEAQ. This CDR3 region has 13 residues. Trimming pared 3 bases from V and 5 bases from J, leaving 10 bases between. Written as DNA, the CDR3 is TGTGCCAGCAGCTTCAGGGTTAGGACTGAAGCTTTCTTT. It translates to CASSFRVRTEAFF.

The V and J genes are TRBV7-9 and TRBJ1-1; TRBD1 agrees at 7 bases. Germline CDR1 and CDR2: SEHNR and FQNEAQ (reference sequence). The V segment lost 6 bases and the J segment 0 bases; nucleotides outside the gene matches: 10. The CDR3 runs 16 residues. The CDR3 here is CASRDWPGGLNTEAFF. CDR3 coding DNA: TGTGCCAGCAGGGATTGGCCAGGGGGGCTGAACACTGAAGCTTTCTTT.

The chain joins TRBV24-1 to TRBJ1-3, with unresolved D. Trimming cost V 11 bases and J 0 bases, with 10 bases left between them. CDR1 KGHDR and CDR2 SFDVKD come from the germline V gene. There are 13 residues in the CDR3. This CDR3 reads CAIGPHSGNTIYF. CDR3 DNA sequence: TGTGCCATCGGACCCCACTCTGGAAACACCATATATTTT.

The CDR3 is CSADTDGENYGYTF. The CDR3 nucleotides read TGCAGTGCTGACACGGACGGAGAGAACTATGGCTACACCTTC. V and J are TRBV20-1 and TRBJ1-2, with D unresolved. The CDR3 runs to 14 residues. The V end was cut by 5 bases, the J end by 2 bases, with 15 bases between. Germline V gene sequence: CDR1 DFQATT, CDR2 SNEGSKA (reference sequence).

The chain is built from TRBV2 and TRBJ2-7; D gene ambiguous. The CDR3 is made up of 11 amino acids. Trimming cost V 6 bases and J 3 bases, with 6 bases left between them. Germline loops: CDR1 SNHLY, CDR2 FYNNEI. The CDR3 protein is CASRTYYEQYF. DNA for the CDR3: TGTGCCAGCAGGACGTACTACGAGCAGTACTTC.

This clonotype occurred once. V gene TRBV4-1 combines with J gene TRBJ2-5; 10 bases are a match to TRBD1. J was trimmed by 5 bases and V by 2 bases; bases with no gene match: 5. The CDR3 contains 15 residues. Germline assignment: CDR1 MGHRA and CDR2 YSYEKL. The DNA of the CDR3 is TGCGCCAGCAGCCAAATAGGACAGGGGGATGAGACCCAGTACTTC. Translation gives CASSQIGQGDETQYF.

The chain uses TRBV10-3 and TRBJ2-7; tentatively, D is TRBD2 (6 bases). Looked up from germline, CDR1 is ENHRY and CDR2 is SYGVKD. Trimming took 1 base from V and 9 from J, leaving 13 bases between them. There are 13 residues in the CDR3. DNA of the CDR3: TGTGCCATCAGTGAGTGGGACTCCGAGGGGCAGTACTTC. Amino acids: CAISEWDSEGQYF.

The gene calls are TRBV27 and TRBJ1-1; 7 nucleotides agree with TRBD1. Trimming cost V 4 bases and J 7 bases; bases outside gene matches: 3. Germline loops: CDR1 MNHEY, CDR2 SMNVEV (reference sequence). This CDR3 contains 12 residues. The CDR3 sequence: CASSYPGGEAFF. DNA for the CDR3: TGTGCCAGCAGTTATCCAGGGGGTGAAGCTTTCTTT.

The V and J genes are TRBV5-1 and TRBJ1-1, with D perhaps TRBD1 (6 bases). Trimming removed 4 bases at V and 6 bases at J, with 16 bases between. CDR1 is SGHRS and CDR2 is YFSETQ in the germline V gene. The CDR3 has 14 residues. The CDR3 nucleotides read TGCGCCAGCAGCGCCATAAACAGGGACCCTGAAGCTTTCTTT. It encodes CASSAINRDPEAFF.

The V gene is TRBV7-7, the J gene TRBJ2-5, with D hard to call. The CDR3 has 14 residues. The ends were cut back, 1 base at V and 0 bases at J, with 6 bases in the middle. The V gene's germline CDR1 is SSHAT and CDR2 FNYEAQ (reference sequence). CDR3 in amino acids: CASSLVAYQETQYF. CDR3 coding DNA: TGTGCCAGCAGCTTAGTCGCATACCAAGAGACCCAGTACTTC.

The chain employs TRBV4-1 and TRBJ2-2; TRBD2 is a possible D gene (5 bases). CDR3 length: 15 amino acids. V lost 0 bases and J 5 bases, leaving 10 bases between the germline ends. Looked up from germline, CDR1 is MGHRA and CDR2 is YSYEKL. The CDR3 spells CASSQESDFTGELFF. In DNA form, the CDR3 reads TGCGCCAGCAGCCAAGAATCGGACTTTACCGGGGAGCTGTTTTTT.

The chain uses TRBV7-9 and TRBJ2-7; D is possibly TRBD2 (5 bases). The CDR3 runs 16 residues. The V and J ends lost 0 bases and 2 bases respectively, with 14 bases between them. Germline-derived CDR1 and CDR2 are SEHNR and FQNEAQ (reference sequence). The CDR3: CASSLAEAETAYEQYF. The DNA for the CDR3 is TGTGCCAGCAGCTTAGCTGAAGCGGAAACTGCCTACGAGCAGTACTTC. The full variable domain, its missing parts supplied by reference TRBV7-9 and TRBJ2-7, is DTGVSQNPRHKITKRGQNVTFRCDPISEHNRLYWYRQTLGQGPEFLTYFQNEAQLEKSRLLSDRFSAERPKGSFSTLEIQRTEQGDSAMYLCASSLAEAETAYEQYFGPGTRLTVT.

This chain connects TRBV27 to TRBJ2-7; D unclear. The germline V gene has CDR1 MNHEY and CDR2 SMNVEV (reference sequence). The CDR3 sequence is 15 residues long. V was pared by 3 bases and J by 0 bases, with 12 bases between. CDR3 DNA sequence: TGTGCCAGCAGTTTTACGTCGGCGAGCTCCTACGAGCAGTACTTC. Translating it yields CASSFTSASSYEQYF.

The gene calls are TRBV6-2 or TRBV6-3 and TRBJ1-1, with a tentative D call TRBD1 (5 bases). Per the germline V gene, CDR1 is MNHEY and CDR2 is SVGEGT. Trimming cost V 8 bases and J 2 bases, with 15 bases left between them. The CDR3 consists of 14 residues. The CDR3 sequence is CASAAWGGNTEAFF. The CDR3, as DNA: TGTGCCAGCGCCGCCTGGGGGGGAAACACTGAAGCTTTCTTT.

The chain joins TRBV7-9 to TRBJ2-1, with D maybe TRBD2 (6 bases). Germline V gene data show CDR1 as SEHNR and CDR2 as FQNEAQ (reference sequence). The CDR3 spans 14 residues. V was clipped by 5 bases and J by 8 bases, with 16 bases between them. CDR3 sequence: CASSASLGGHEQFF. For the CDR3, the DNA is TGTGCCAGCAGCGCCTCCTTGGGAGGCCATGAGCAGTTCTTC.